This paragraph reports one T cell receptor (beta chain). Its antigen is still unknown. The sample originates from a study of long-term antiretroviral therapy in people with HIV. Study findings and constraints: The study collected no data on ART adherence, viral resistance or therapy changes. Clones expanded before ART dominated the repertoire at all time points.

At survey level, the immunoSEQ assay was run in its v3.0 version. Measured with immunoSEQ multiplex PCR; TCRdb has only the in-frame clones, and not every one. The sample contains 20,000 to 25,000 clones, 75% to 90% of which appear only once. The CDR3 runs 15 residues. Looked up from germline, CDR1 is SGHDT and CDR2 is YYEEEE. The ends lost 4 bases at V and 1 base at J; junction bases unmatched: 6. Amounts of roughly 0.95-11 million cryopreserved PBMC were held in the samples before DNA extraction. The chain has TRBV5-6 and TRBJ1-1, with 8 bases identical to TRBD1. The sample was unsorted PBMCs, taken 1.2 years after starting antiretroviral therapy. This receptor was taken from a woman aged 40 to 49 with HIV. CDR3 nucleotide sequence: TGTGCCAGCAGCCCCGGGACAGGACAGAACACTGAAGCTTTCTTT. This encodes CASSPGTGQNTEAFF.